This T cell receptor beta chain was sequenced for a study of T-cell reconstitution after alpha-beta-depleted transplantation in children. Study outcomes and limitations: When one year had passed after transplant, most T-cell counts and diversity came from newly produced T cells. It was reported that alpha-beta T cells came from several hundred expanded graft clones (about two months after transplant).

Trimming took 4 bases from V and 2 from J, leaving 18 bases between them. Germline CDR1 and CDR2: ENHRY and SYGVKD. This CDR3 has 16 amino acids. A TCRbeta library incorporating unique molecular identifiers was prepared. Each CDR3 protein gets one entry after TCRdb re-called the PCR reads with MiXCR. The sample lists about 350,000 distinct CDR3 sequences, about 16% occurring once. This clonotype was recorded at least ten times. Its antigen is as yet unknown. The rearrangement joins TRBV10-3 to TRBJ2-7, with a weak D call TRBD1 (7 bases). The material sequenced was PBMCs, mostly from graft donor cells, taken 360 days after TCRalphabeta/CD19-depleted stem cell transplant. This sequence originates from a male patient aged 2-10 years who had a stem cell transplant for acute lymphoblastic leukemia, so the T cells may come from the graft donor. CDR3 sequence (DNA): TGTGCCATCAGTGGGTTCGGAACAGGGGAGGCCTACGAGCAGTACTTC. Residues: CAISGFGTGEAYEQYF.